The rows below give T cell receptor beta chains drawn from one sample of a study of cytomegalovirus exposure and HLA in healthy donors. Sequenced by immunoSEQ multiplex PCR; TCRdb stores in-frame clones only, minus some. The sample has 120,000 to 150,000 clones; roughly 80% are singletons. Sequencing used PBMCs. The receptors originated from a woman in her forties in good health and CMV-seropositive. Each CDR3 is given with its conserved first and last residue. A D gene is named only where the DNA matches it firmly. Size tells how often a clone was seen (once, few, many) or the class of an expanded clone, and some rows leave it out.

TRBV27,few,TRBJ1-2,-,TGTGCCAGCACCCCGGCGGGGGATATATTAGGCTATGGCTACACCTTC,CASTPAGDILGYGYTF
TRBV25-1,-,TRBJ2-1,TRBD2,TGTGCCAGCAGTGGGGTAGCGGGCCCAGGAGCCCGCGAGCAGTTCTTC,CASSGVAGPGAREQFF
TRBV7-9,-,TRBJ2-5,TRBD1,TGTGCCAGCAGCTTACTGACAGGGAGTGATCAAGAGACCCAGTACTTC,CASSLLTGSDQETQYF
TRBV28,-,TRBJ1-3,TRBD1,TGTGCCAGCAGCCCCACAGGGGACTCTGGAAACACCATATATTTT,CASSPTGDSGNTIYF
TRBV5-4,-,TRBJ1-2,TRBD1,TGTGCCAGCAGTCCTGCCACAGGGGTAGACTATGGCTACACCTTC,CASSPATGVDYGYTF
TRBV6-6,-,TRBJ1-2,-,TGTGCCAGCAGAGAGGACGGGGTATATGGTGGCTACACCTTC,CASREDGVYGGYTF
TRBV10-2,-,TRBJ2-7,-,TGCGCCAGCAGTGAGGGCCCCTACGAGCAGTACTTC,CASSEGPYEQYF
TRBV5-1,few,TRBJ1-1,TRBD1,TGCGCCAGCAGCCTCAGGACAGGATCGAACACTGAAGCTTTCTTT,CASSLRTGSNTEAFF
TRBV19,-,TRBJ1-2,TRBD1,TGTGCCAGTAGTATGTCAGGGGGTTCTAACTATGGCTACACCTTC,CASSMSGGSNYGYTF
TRBV7-9,-,TRBJ1-4,-,TGTGCCAGCAGCTTAGAGAGAAATGAAAAACTGTTTTTT,CASSLERNEKLFF
TRBV7-9,-,TRBJ2-3,TRBD1,TGTGCCAGCAGCCTTCCCGGGACAGAGAACACAGATACGCAGTATTTT,CASSLPGTENTDTQYF
TRBV10-3,-,TRBJ2-7,TRBD1,TGTGCCATCAGTGGACAGGGGGGCGAGCAGTACTTC,CAISGQGGEQYF
TRBV7-9,-,TRBJ2-2,TRBD2,TGTGCCAGCAGCCCTCGGGAGGTTACCGGGGAGCTGTTTTTT,CASSPREVTGELFF
TRBV2,-,TRBJ2-7,TRBD2,TGTGCCAGCAATAGCGGGGGGGGCTCCTACGAGCAGTACTTC,CASNSGGGSYEQYF
TRBV5-1,-,TRBJ2-1,-,TGCGCCAGCAGCCCCGGACAGGGAGGGGGACTTCGGGAGCAGTTCTTC,CASSPGQGGGLREQFF
TRBV9,once,TRBJ1-6,-,TGTGCCAGCAGCGATGTCGGGAATTCACCCCTCCACTTT,CASSDVGNSPLHF
TRBV5-6,-,TRBJ2-3,TRBD1,TGTGCCAGCAGCTTGTTTGGCAGGGGGAATACGCAGTATTTT,CASSLFGRGNTQYF
TRBV12-2,-,TRBJ1-2,-,TGTGCAAGTCGCTTAGCCGGGACAGGGGGCCCCCTCTATGGCTACACCTTC,CASRLAGTGGPLYGYTF
TRBV5-1,-,TRBJ2-5,TRBD2,TGCGCCAGCAGCTCTCACCGGACTAGCGTGAACTCTCAAGAGACCCAGTACTTC,CASSSHRTSVNSQETQYF
TRBV12-5,-,TRBJ2-3,-,TGTGCTAGTGGTTCCCGCTCGGCAGATACGCAGTATTTT,CASGSRSADTQYF
TRBV7-9,-,TRBJ2-7,-,TGTGCCAGCAGCCACCGGGACTCCTACGAGCAGTACTTC,CASSHRDSYEQYF
TRBV5-1,-,TRBJ1-2,-,TGCGCCAGCAGCTTGGACCGACAGGTCTATGGCTACACCTTC,CASSLDRQVYGYTF
TRBV27,-,TRBJ1-1,-,TGTGCCAGCAGGGAAGACTGGACAGACACTGAAGCTTTCTTT,CASREDWTDTEAFF
TRBV14,-,TRBJ2-1,-,TGTGCCAGCAGCCAGCCCGGGTATGAGCAGTTCTTC,CASSQPGYEQFF
TRBV29-1,-,TRBJ2-3,-,TGCAGCGTTCGAGGACAGATGACAGATACGCAGTATTTT,CSVRGQMTDTQYF
TRBV6-6,few,TRBJ1-1,-,TGTGCCAGCAGTTACCTCAGCACTGAAGCTTTCTTT,CASSYLSTEAFF
TRBV7-9,-,TRBJ2-5,-,TGTGCCAGCAGCTTATCGGGATTCCCTGTGGAGACCCAGTACTTC,CASSLSGFPVETQYF
TRBV6-5,-,TRBJ2-7,-,TGTGCCAGCAGACTAGGTCGCGGCGAGCAGTACTTC,CASRLGRGEQYF
TRBV7-2,-,TRBJ2-1,-,TGTGCCAGCAGCCACTATATTTCCAATGAGCAGTTCTTC,CASSHYISNEQFF
TRBV7-2,-,TRBJ2-3,TRBD1,TGTGCCAGCAGCTTGGGACAGGGGATAGATACGCAGTATTTT,CASSLGQGIDTQYF
TRBV14,-,TRBJ2-3,-,TGTGCCAGCAGCCAATTAAGTCAGTACACAGATACGCAGTATTTT,CASSQLSQYTDTQYF
TRBV20-1,once,TRBJ1-1,-,TGCAGTGCTAGGAGGGAAGAAGCTTTCTTT,CSARREEAFF
TRBV18,once,TRBJ2-1,TRBD2,TGTGCCAGCTCGGTTAGCGGGGGGGCCAACAATGAGCAGTTCTTC,CASSVSGGANNEQFF
TRBV6-5,-,TRBJ2-7,TRBD1,TGTGCCAGCAGTCCGGACAGGTCCCAGCAGTACTTC,CASSPDRSQQYF
TRBV19,-,TRBJ2-5,TRBD1,TGTGCCAGTAGCCCTGGGTCGGGACAGGGAGGAGAGACCCAGTACTTC,CASSPGSGQGGETQYF
TRBV6-6,once,TRBJ1-3,TRBD1,TGTGCCAGCAGTAGGACAGGGGGAAACACCATATATTTT,CASSRTGGNTIYF
TRBV2,-,TRBJ2-2,TRBD2,TGTGCCAGCAGGCAACTAGCGGGGGGGCCCACCGGGGAGCTGTTTTTT,CASRQLAGGPTGELFF
TRBV11-2,-,TRBJ2-7,-,TGTGCCAGCAGCTTATCGAGGCAGGGTCCGATCGAGCAGTACTTC,CASSLSRQGPIEQYF
TRBV6-5,-,TRBJ1-1,TRBD1,TGTGCCAGCCCGAGACAGGGGAACACTGAAGCTTTCTTT,CASPRQGNTEAFF
TRBV27,-,TRBJ2-3,TRBD2,TGTGCCAGCAGTTTAGGGGTAGCGGGGCCGGGGGGCACAGATACGCAGTATTTT,CASSLGVAGPGGTDTQYF
TRBV7-4,few,TRBJ2-3,TRBD2,TGTGCCAGCAGCCGCGGGGGGCCCACAGATACGCAGTATTTT,CASSRGGPTDTQYF
TRBV11-2,-,TRBJ2-7,TRBD1,TGTGCCAGCAGCATGGAGACAGGGCCCTACGAGCAGTACTTC,CASSMETGPYEQYF
TRBV5-6,-,TRBJ1-1,-,TGTGCCAGCAGCTCACTTGTAACGCAGGGTCTCGTTGAGGCTTTCTTT,CASSSLVTQGLVEAFF
TRBV5-5,-,TRBJ2-5,TRBD2,TGTGCCAGCAGCTTGGTATTGACTAGCGGGGGGGGAACCAAAGAGACCCAGTACTTC,CASSLVLTSGGGTKETQYF
TRBV11-2,-,TRBJ2-1,-,TGTGCCAGCAGCTTAGACCCCCACAGGGAATACAATGAGCAGTTCTTC,CASSLDPHREYNEQFF
TRBV19,-,TRBJ1-2,TRBD1,TGTGCCAGTACCCTGACAGGGTCCCATGGCTACACCTTC,CASTLTGSHGYTF
TRBV7-9,-,TRBJ2-7,TRBD2,TGTGCCAGCAGCCGGGGGGGCACGGACGAGCAGTACTTC,CASSRGGTDEQYF
TRBV5-4,-,TRBJ2-2,TRBD1,TGTGCCAGCAGCGCACCTACAGGGGGTTCCCTAACCGGGGAGCTGTTTTTT,CASSAPTGGSLTGELFF
TRBV28,-,TRBJ2-7,TRBD1,TGTGCCAGCAGAGGGGTTGGACAGGGGCCCTCCTCCTACGAGCAGTACTTC,CASRGVGQGPSSYEQYF
TRBV4-1,-,TRBJ1-5,-,TGCGCCAGCAGGCCACAGGGAATCAATCAGCCCCAGCATTTT,CASRPQGINQPQHF
TRBV5-4,once,TRBJ2-3,-,TGTGCCAGCAGCCTTGCAGCAGGGGTCGCTAGCACAGATACGCAGTATTTT,CASSLAAGVASTDTQYF
TRBV5-6,-,TRBJ1-1,TRBD1,TGTGCCAGCAGTTTCAATACAGGGGAGGCTACTGAAGCTTTCTTT,CASSFNTGEATEAFF
TRBV27,-,TRBJ2-7,-,TGTGCCAGCAGTTTCTCGGAGCAGAACGAGCAGTACTTC,CASSFSEQNEQYF
TRBV15,-,TRBJ2-5,TRBD2,TGTGCCACCAGCAGAGATCGGCTAGCGGGCCTGGGGGAGACCCAGTACTTC,CATSRDRLAGLGETQYF
TRBV6-5,once,TRBJ1-1,TRBD1,TGTGCCAGCAGGCAGACAGGGGGCAACACTGAAGCTTTCTTT,CASRQTGGNTEAFF